The 20 T cell receptor beta chains reported below all come from one sample, sequenced in a study of tumor-infiltrating lymphocytes in primary liver carcinoma. With a constant-region primer, TCR beta cDNA was made from approximately 520 ng of total RNA. A slightly modified ARM-PCR protocol with three nested multiplex PCR rounds produced these TCR beta libraries. Running nine to ten cycles apiece, the first two PCR rounds relied on TRBV1-TRBV30 forward primers together with a C-beta reverse primer. TCRdb reanalysed the multiplex PCR reads using MiXCR and keeps one entry per CDR3 protein. The sample carries 60,000 or so distinct CDR3 sequences, 70% to 85% recorded once. Joint extraction of RNA and DNA used about 17-32 mg of bulk tissue that was unsorted. Sequenced input: liver tumor tissue from sampling region 2. Subset given: tumor region T2, inferior pole. These receptors all come from a man aged 40-49 years with primary liver carcinoma and hepatitis B virus infection.

Of note for this clonotype: One end of the junction is discordant with germline, which a read error may explain. The chain employs TRBV7-2 and TRBJ1-2; D may be TRBD1 (5 bases). Germline V lookup: CDR1 SGHTA, CDR2 FQGNSA. This CDR3 spans 14 amino acids. CDR3 sequence (DNA): TGTGCCGGCAGCCGTCCGGGACTAGGCTATGGCTACACCTTC. This codes for CAGSRPGLGYGYTF. Using reference TRBV7-2 and TRBJ1-2 for the parts outside the CDR3, the full variable domain is GAGVSQSPSNKVTEKGKDVELRCDPISGHTALYWYRQSLGQGLEFLIYFQGNSAPDKSGLPSDRFSAERTGGSVSTLTIQRTQQEDSAVYLCAGSRPGLGYGYTFGSGTRLTVV.

Turning to this clonotype: Germline is not matched at one junction end, which may reflect a read error. The chain carries TRBV6-1 and TRBJ1-2, with D unclear. Germline CDR1 and CDR2: MNHNS and SASEGT. This CDR3 spans 12 amino acids. The CDR3, as DNA: TGTGTCAGCACCGACCCGGAGGATGGCTACACCTTC. Translation gives CVSTDPEDGYTF.

The V and J genes are TRBV12-3 or TRBV12-4 and TRBJ2-7; weak D call: TRBD2 (6 bases). The CDR3 length is 12 residues. Trimming removed 8 bases at V and 8 bases at J, with 16 bases between. CDR3 nucleotide sequence: TGTGCCAGCGGCACGGGACTGGGGAAGCAGTACTTC. Translating it yields CASGTGLGKQYF.

As regards this clonotype: A junction end diverges from the germline sequence, so it may reflect a read error. The chain is built from TRBV11-2 and TRBJ1-2; 7 bases are a match to TRBD1. Looked up from germline, CDR1 is SGHAT and CDR2 is FQNNGV. This CDR3 is built from 15 residues. CDR3 nucleotides: TGTGCCAGCAGCTTAGGTGGGACAGCCCTAGAAGGCTACATCTTT. It yields the protein CASSLGGTALEGYIF. The complete variable domain, with remaining parts taken from reference TRBV11-2 and TRBJ1-2, reads EAGVAQSPRYKIIEKRQSVAFWCNPISGHATLYWYQQILGQGPKLLIQFQNNGVVDDSQLPKDRFSAERLKGVDSTLKIQPAKLEDSAVYLCASSLGGTALEGYIFGSGTRLTVV.

This clonotype was counted only a few times. The CDR3 protein is CASSEVTLGAKNIQYF. CDR3 coding DNA: TGTGCCAGCAGTGAAGTAACACTGGGAGCCAAAAACATTCAGTACTTC. The chain recombines TRBV6-1 with TRBJ2-4; no clear D. From germline, CDR1 is MNHNS and CDR2 SASEGT. The CDR3 consists of 16 residues. Trimming took 1 base from V and 0 from J, leaving 10 bases between them.

As concerns this clonotype: This may come from a read error, since a much larger clone is one base off. The chain employs TRBV19 and TRBJ2-7; D perhaps matches TRBD2 (5 bases). Germline V gene data show CDR1 as LNHDA and CDR2 as SQIVND (reference sequence). This CDR3 has 14 residues. V was clipped by 8 bases and J by 4 bases, with 18 bases between them. The CDR3 sequence is CASSLASSDYEQYF. In nucleotides, the CDR3 is TGTGCCAGTTCCTTGGCTAGCTCGGATTACGAGCAGTACTTC.

The chain carries TRBV4-3 and TRBJ1-2; no definite D call. This CDR3 is built from 12 residues. Germline CDR1 reads LGHNA; CDR2 reads YSLEER. V was shortened by 1 base and J by 13 bases, with 13 bases between the two germline ends. This chain's CDR3 is CASSQVHGSRTF. CDR3 nucleotides: TGCGCCAGCAGCCAAGTTCATGGGTCGCGCACCTTC.

This clonotype was found once. This chain uses TRBV6-6 with TRBJ2-5; the D is unclear. V was trimmed by 6 bases and J by 4 bases, leaving 12 bases between them. The CDR3 sequence is 13 residues long. CDR1 and CDR2 from the germline V gene are MNHNY and SVGAGI (reference sequence). This CDR3 reads CASSIRPAETQYF. CDR3 DNA: TGTGCCAGCAGCATTAGACCGGCAGAGACCCAGTACTTC.

Turning to this clonotype: One end of the junction is discordant with germline, which a read error may explain. This chain connects TRBV4-2 to TRBJ2-7, with 15 bases lining up with TRBD2. The CDR3 runs to 18 residues. Germline V gene sequence: CDR1 LGHNA, CDR2 YNFKEQ. The CDR3 is CASSGKPGLAGGPYEQYF. Written as DNA, the CDR3 is TGTGCCAGCAGTGGAAAACCGGGACTAGCGGGAGGACCATACGAGCAATACTTC.

This clonotype was detected a few times. This may come from a read error, since a much larger clone is one base off. The gene calls are TRBV12-3 or TRBV12-4 and TRBJ2-1, with D uncertain. V was pared by 4 bases and J by 0 bases, with 7 bases between. This CDR3 has 14 residues. CDR3 region: CASSSLVSYNEQFF. The CDR3 coding sequence is TGTGCCAGCAGTTCGTTGGTCTCCTACAATGAGCAGTTCTTC.

To note about this clonotype: One junction end disagrees with the germline gene, perhaps due to a read error. This rearrangement joins TRBV11-2 to TRBJ2-5, with TRBD2 identical over 8 bases. The CDR3 is made up of 16 amino acids. Looked up from germline, CDR1 is SGHAT and CDR2 is FQNNGV. DNA of the CDR3: TGTGCCGACGGCCAAACTCCTGGCGGGGGGAAAGAGACCCTGTACTTC. Translation gives CADGQTPGGGKETLYF.

Of note for this clonotype: The conserved phenylalanine or tryptophan normally closing the CDR3 is absent here, so this likely arose from a read error. Because the CDR3's place on the DNA is in doubt, the DNA is left out and the CDR3 is given as listed by TCRdb. V gene TRBV12-3 or TRBV12-4 combines with J gene TRBJ2-4; TRBD1 is the table's D call and was not checked against the DNA. Ends included, the CDR3 has 18 residues. The CDR3 sequence is CASSLWGGADIAKTIQYC.

In its sample, this clonotype was seen a few times. The chain combines TRBV6-2 or TRBV6-3 with TRBJ2-3; D is undetermined. The CDR3 has 12 amino acids. V was clipped by 4 bases and J by 0 bases, with 2 bases between them. Looked up from germline, CDR1 is MNHEY and CDR2 is SVGEGT. CDR3: CASSFSTDTQYF. The CDR3 coding sequence is TGTGCCAGCAGTTTTAGCACAGATACGCAGTATTTT.

This clonotype was picked up a small number of times. Its ends do not fully match the called genes, so a read error is possible. The chain recombines TRBV29-1 with TRBJ2-4; the D gene is possibly TRBD1 (6 bases). The CDR3 is made up of 14 amino acids. Germline V CDR1 and CDR2: SQVTM, ANQGSEA. CDR3 in amino acids: CSVEGQGVRGIQYF. CDR3 nucleotide sequence: TGTAGTGTTGAGGGGCAGGGCGTCAGGGGCATTCAGTACTTC.

On this clonotype: A much more abundant neighbour one base away suggests this may be a read error. This is likely a read error, given that the CDR3 carries no conserved phenylalanine or tryptophan at its end. This chain links TRBV29-1 with TRBJ2-1; no clear D. Germline assignment: CDR1 SQVTM and CDR2 ANQGSEA. The length of the CDR3 is 14 residues. Trimming shortened V by 7 bases and J by 10 bases, and 23 bases separated the two germline ends. The CDR3 spells CSAPDGGRVGEQFL. Here the CDR3 DNA reads TGCAGCGCCCCGGATGGCGGCCGGGTAGGAGAGCAGTTCTTA.

This clonotype was observed a handful of times. At one end, the junction sequence differs from germline, possibly due to a read error. The rearrangement joins TRBV29-1 to TRBJ2-5; 11 bases align to TRBD1. Germline assignment: CDR1 SQVTM and CDR2 ANQGSEA. CDR3 length equals 15 residues. The CDR3 DNA reads TGCGGCGTTGAAGCGGACAGGGGGCGAGCAGAGACCCGGTACTTC. Its translation is CGVEADRGRAETRYF.

The chain combines TRBV11-2 with TRBJ2-7; D is unresolved. Germline-derived CDR1 and CDR2 are SGHAT and FQNNGV. Trimming cost V 11 bases and J 0 bases, with 17 bases left between them. The CDR3 has 14 amino acids. CDR3 amino acids: CAGNLDHGSYEQYF. The DNA for the CDR3 is TGTGCCGGCAACTTAGACCACGGCTCCTACGAGCAGTACTTC.

Worth noting for this clonotype: At one boundary the junction diverges from the germline segment, which might be a read error. The V and J genes are TRBV11-1 and TRBJ2-2; weak D call: TRBD2 (5 bases). Germline CDR1 and CDR2: SGHAT and FQDESV (reference sequence). The length of the CDR3 is 13 residues. The chain's CDR3 is CARSLVCFGEPFF. The CDR3 region has the DNA TGTGCCAGGAGCTTAGTATGTTTCGGGGAGCCGTTTTTT.

In this sample, this clonotype turned up many times. The rearrangement links TRBV28 to TRBJ1-1; D is uncertain. Germline-derived CDR1 and CDR2 are MDHEN and SYDVKM. This CDR3 region has 10 residues. Trimming took off 5 bases at V and 7 bases at J, with 5 bases between the two ends. The CDR3 DNA is TGTGCCAGCAGTAACCGTGAAGCTTTCTTT. Translated, it gives CASSNREAFF.

Note on this clonotype: Given the absence of the conserved phenylalanine or tryptophan at the CDR3 end, a read error is likely. The genes are TRBV5-1 and TRBJ2-3, with 8 bases identical to TRBD1. Per the germline V gene, CDR1 is SGHRS and CDR2 is YFSETQ. CDR3 length equals 20 residues. Here the CDR3 reads CASRLSGGGPALPSTDTQYC. The CDR3 DNA reads TGCGCCAGCAGACTTTCAGGGGGCGGCCCTGCGCTGCCTAGCACTGATACGCAGTATTGT.